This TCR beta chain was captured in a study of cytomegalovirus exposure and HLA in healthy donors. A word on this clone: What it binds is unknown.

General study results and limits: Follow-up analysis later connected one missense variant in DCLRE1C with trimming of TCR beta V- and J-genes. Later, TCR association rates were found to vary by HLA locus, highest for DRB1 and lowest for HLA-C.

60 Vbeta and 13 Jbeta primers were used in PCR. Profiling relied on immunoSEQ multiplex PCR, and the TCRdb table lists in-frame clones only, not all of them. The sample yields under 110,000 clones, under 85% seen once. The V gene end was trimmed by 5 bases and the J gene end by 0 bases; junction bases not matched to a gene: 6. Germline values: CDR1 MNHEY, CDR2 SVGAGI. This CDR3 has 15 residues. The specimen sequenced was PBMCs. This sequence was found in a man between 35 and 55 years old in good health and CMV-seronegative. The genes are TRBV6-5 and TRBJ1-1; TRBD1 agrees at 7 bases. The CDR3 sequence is CASSPQGGLNTEAFF. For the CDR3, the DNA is TGTGCCAGCAGTCCCCAGGGGGGCTTGAACACTGAAGCTTTCTTT.